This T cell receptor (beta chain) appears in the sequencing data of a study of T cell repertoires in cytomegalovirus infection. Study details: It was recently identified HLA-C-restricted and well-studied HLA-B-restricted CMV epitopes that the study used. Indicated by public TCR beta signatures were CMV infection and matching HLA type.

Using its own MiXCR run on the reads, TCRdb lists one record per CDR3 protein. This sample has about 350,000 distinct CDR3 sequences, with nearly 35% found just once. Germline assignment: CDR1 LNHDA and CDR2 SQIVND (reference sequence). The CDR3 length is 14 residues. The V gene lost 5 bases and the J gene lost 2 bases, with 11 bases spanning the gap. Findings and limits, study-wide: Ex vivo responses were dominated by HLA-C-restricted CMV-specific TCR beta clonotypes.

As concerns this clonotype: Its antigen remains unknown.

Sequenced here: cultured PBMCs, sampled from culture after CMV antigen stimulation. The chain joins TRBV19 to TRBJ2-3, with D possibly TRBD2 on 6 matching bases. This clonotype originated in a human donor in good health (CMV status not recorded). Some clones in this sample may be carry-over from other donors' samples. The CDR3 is CASSDLATTDTQYF. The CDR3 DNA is TGTGCCAGTAGTGACCTAGCGACCACAGATACGCAGTATTTT. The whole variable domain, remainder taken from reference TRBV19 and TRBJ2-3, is DGGITQSPKYLFRKEGQNVTLSCEQNLNHDAMYWYRQDPGQGLRLIYYSQIVNDFQKGDIAEGYSVSREKKESFPLTVTSAQKNPTAFYLCASSDLATTDTQYFGPGTRLTVL.